The source of this T cell receptor beta chain is a study of cytomegalovirus exposure and HLA in healthy donors. Amplification used 60 Vbeta primers and 13 Jbeta primers. Sequenced by immunoSEQ multiplex PCR; TCRdb stores in-frame clones only, minus some. The table includes fewer than 85,000 clones, roughly 82% detected once. CDR1 is SNHLY and CDR2 is FYNNEI in the germline V gene. This CDR3 has 13 residues. The germline V and J ends were trimmed by 3 bases and 3 bases, with 9 bases remaining between them. The V gene is TRBV2, the J gene TRBJ2-7; D ambiguous. The TCR originated in a man between 65 and 85 years old in good health and CMV-seropositive. The sample taken for sequencing was PBMCs. The CDR3, as DNA: TGTGCCAGCAGTGATCCGCCCGGCTACGAGCAGTACTTC. As protein: CASSDPPGYEQYF.